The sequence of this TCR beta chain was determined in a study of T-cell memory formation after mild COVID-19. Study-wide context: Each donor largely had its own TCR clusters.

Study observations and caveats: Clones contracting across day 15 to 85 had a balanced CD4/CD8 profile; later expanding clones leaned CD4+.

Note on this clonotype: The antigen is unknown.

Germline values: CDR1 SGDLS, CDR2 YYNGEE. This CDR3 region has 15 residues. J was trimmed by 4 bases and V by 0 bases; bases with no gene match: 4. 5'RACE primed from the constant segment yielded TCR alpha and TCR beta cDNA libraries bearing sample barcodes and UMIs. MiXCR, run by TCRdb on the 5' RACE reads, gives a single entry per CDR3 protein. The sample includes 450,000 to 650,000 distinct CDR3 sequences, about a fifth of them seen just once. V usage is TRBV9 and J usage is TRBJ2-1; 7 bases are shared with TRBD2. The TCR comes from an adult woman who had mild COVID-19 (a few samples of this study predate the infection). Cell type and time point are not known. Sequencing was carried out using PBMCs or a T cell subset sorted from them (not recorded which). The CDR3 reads CASSVVGEGYNEQFF. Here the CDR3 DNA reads TGTGCCAGCAGCGTAGTTGGGGAGGGGTACAATGAGCAGTTCTTC.